These 13 T cell receptor beta chains came from one sample sequenced in a study of graft-versus-host responses after intestinal transplantation. Their specific antigens are unknown. The table came from immunoSEQ multiplex PCR; TCRdb's copy has only in-frame clones and leaves some out. Of tens of thousands of clones listed, almost 95% were seen once; the top ten hold approximately 0.4%. Sequenced material: unstimulated CD4+ T cells sorted from spleen or lymph node cells, taken before transplant. Every receptor here comes from a human donor who was the organ donor for an intestinal transplant.

The chain couples TRBV19 to TRBJ2-4; D unclear. The length of the CDR3 is 13 residues. V was trimmed by 3 bases and J by 5 bases, leaving 8 bases between them. Germline CDR1 and CDR2: LNHDA and SQIVND (reference sequence). The CDR3 coding sequence is TGTGCCAGTAGTATCCCCAATGAAAACATTCAGTACTTC. Translating gives CASSIPNENIQYF.

The chain is built from TRBV6-5 and TRBJ1-1; no definite D call. Looked up from germline, CDR1 is MNHEY and CDR2 is SVGAGI. V shed 2 bases and J shed 1 base, with 5 bases lying between them. The CDR3 is 13 amino acids. CDR3 region: CASSYSQNTEAFF. DNA of the CDR3: TGTGCCAGCAGTTACAGTCAGAACACTGAAGCTTTCTTT.

The V gene is TRBV5-6, the J gene TRBJ2-5, with D possibly matching TRBD1 (5 bases). Germline CDR1 reads SGHDT; CDR2 reads YYEEEE. Trimming shortened V by 2 bases and J by 2 bases, and 10 bases separated the two germline ends. This CDR3 contains 14 residues. The CDR3 loop reads CASSFPGKQETQYF. CDR3 in DNA: TGTGCCAGCAGCTTTCCAGGGAAACAAGAGACCCAGTACTTC. The variable domain in full, with the rest retrieved from reference TRBV5-6 and TRBJ2-5, is DAGVTQSPTHLIKTRGQQVTLRCSPKSGHDTVSWYQQALGQGPQFIFQYYEEEERQRGNFPDRFSGHQFPNYSSELNVNALLLGDSALYLCASSFPGKQETQYFGPGTRLLVL.

The V gene is TRBV7-2, the J gene TRBJ2-3; tentative D call: TRBD2 (7 bases). Deletions cut 1 base from V and 2 bases from J, with 13 bases between. The CDR3 sequence is 16 residues long. Germline V gene sequence: CDR1 SGHTA, CDR2 FQGNSA. Here the CDR3 reads CASSLGGGPHTDTQYF. The CDR3 nucleotides are TGTGCCAGCAGCTTAGGCGGGGGCCCCCACACAGATACGCAGTATTTT.

V usage is TRBV18 and J usage is TRBJ1-6; perhaps TRBD1 as D (5 bases). Germline lookup yields CDR1 KGHSH and CDR2 LQKENI. This CDR3 spans 15 amino acids. Trimming stripped 6 bases from V and 8 bases from J, with 17 bases between. Written as DNA, the CDR3 is TGTGCCAGCTCCCAATCGGACATATCATATTCACCCCTCCACTTT. Encoded protein: CASSQSDISYSPLHF.

The chain carries TRBV5-4 and TRBJ2-3; D uncertain. This CDR3 has 17 residues. In germline, CDR1 is SGHNT, CDR2 YYREEE (reference sequence). Trimming cost V 0 bases and J 6 bases, with 20 bases left between them. CDR3 amino acids: CASSLAIGGRVRDTQYF. The DNA of the CDR3 is TGTGCCAGCAGCTTGGCGATTGGTGGCCGAGTGAGGGATACGCAGTATTTT.

This clone has only one observation. The V and J genes are TRBV2 and TRBJ1-2, with D possibly TRBD1 on 6 matching bases. Per germline, CDR1 SNHLY and CDR2 FYNNEI. This CDR3 has 14 amino acids. V lost 6 bases and J 0 bases, leaving 11 bases between the germline ends. The CDR3 loop reads CASSRTASNYGYTF. CDR3 nucleotide sequence: TGTGCCAGCAGCCGGACAGCCTCTAACTATGGCTACACCTTC.

The V call is TRBV7-9, the J call TRBJ1-4; possibly TRBD1 for D (6 bases). CDR1 is SEHNR and CDR2 is FQNEAQ in the germline V gene (reference sequence). The CDR3 is 14 amino acids. V was trimmed by 3 bases and J by 7 bases, leaving 12 bases between them. The CDR3 region is CASSFGGAREKLFF. The CDR3 region has the DNA TGTGCCAGCAGCTTCGGGGGGGCTCGTGAAAAACTGTTTTTT.

The rearrangement joins TRBV5-4 to TRBJ1-6, with D perhaps TRBD1 (5 bases). This CDR3 has 14 amino acids. The V end lost 1 base, the J end lost 7 bases, and 9 bases lay between the germline ends. Germline CDR1 is SGHNT and CDR2 is YYREEE (reference sequence). The CDR3 sequence: CASSLRDRNSPLHF. Here the CDR3 DNA reads TGTGCCAGCAGCTTGAGGGACCGCAATTCACCCCTCCACTTT.

This chain links TRBV6-1 with TRBJ2-3; 8 bases are a match to TRBD1. The CDR3 extends over 14 amino acids. Germline values: CDR1 MNHNS, CDR2 SASEGT. The junction had 6 bases not matched to a gene; V was cut back by 4 bases and J by 6 bases. CDR3 sequence: CASSAAGGRDTQYF. In DNA, the CDR3 is TGTGCCAGCAGTGCTGCAGGGGGCAGGGATACGCAGTATTTT.

This clone was detected once. This chain connects TRBV18 to TRBJ2-3, with 8 bases lining up with TRBD2. From germline, CDR1 is KGHSH and CDR2 LQKENI. Trimming at V came to 3 bases and at J to 2 bases, leaving 1 base not matched to a gene. CDR3 length: 14 residues. CDR3 bases: TGTGCCAGCTCACCGCGGGGGGACACAGATACGCAGTATTTT. It specifies CASSPRGDTDTQYF. Drawing the rest from reference TRBV18 and TRBJ2-3, the complete variable domain is NAGVMQNPRHLVRRRGQEARLRCSPMKGHSHVYWYRQLPEEGLKFMVYLQKENIIDESGMPKERFSAEFPKEGPSILRIQQVVRGDSAAYFCASSPRGDTDTQYFGPGTRLTVL.

In nucleotides, the CDR3 is TGTGCCAGCAGCTCCGGACAGTATTCACCCCTCCACTTT. Protein product: CASSSGQYSPLHF. The chain carries TRBV7-3 and TRBJ1-6; TRBD1 might be the D (6 bases). Trimming stripped 4 bases from V and 8 bases from J, with 9 bases between. The germline CDR1 and CDR2 sequences are SGHTA and FQGTGA. The CDR3 sequence is 13 residues long. The full variable domain, completed using reference TRBV7-3 and TRBJ1-6, is GAGVSQTPSNKVTEKGKYVELRCDPISGHTALYWYRQSLGQGPEFLIYFQGTGAADDSGLPNDRFFAVRPEGSVSTLKIQRTERGDSAVYLCASSSGQYSPLHFGNGTRLTVT.

This clone was seen once. The V call is TRBV19, the J call TRBJ1-5, with TRBD1 matching 10 bases. Trimming cost V 8 bases and J 2 bases; bases outside gene matches: 0. This CDR3 is built from 13 residues. Germline CDR1 reads LNHDA; CDR2 reads SQIVND (reference sequence). The DNA of the CDR3 is TGTGCCAGTGGGACAGGGGGCAATCAGCCCCAGCATTTT. This sequence encodes CASGTGGNQPQHF.